This T cell receptor (beta chain) was captured by sequencing in a study of CD8 T cells in Susac syndrome. Study-level results: The study admitted that it had a relatively small number of individuals in its TCR sequencing and HLA analysis.

To note about this clonotype: Its antigen is as yet unknown.

When the RNA was reverse transcribed, random hexamers were used with an input of about 0.5 to 1 ug. Via MiXCR, TCRdb re-called the immunoSEQ multiplex PCR reads, giving one row per CDR3 protein. The sample yields a few hundred thousand distinct CDR3 sequences, approximately 90% seen once. V lost 2 bases to trimming and J lost 1 base, with 24 bases between them. Germline CDR1 reads MNHEY; CDR2 reads SVGAGI. The CDR3 is 19 residues long. Material: CD8+ T cells from PBMCs. The chain combines TRBV6-5 with TRBJ2-7; D gene ambiguous. The receptor was isolated from a human donor with multiple sclerosis. The CDR3 protein is CASSYIPFAPKLGSYEQYF. CDR3 sequence (DNA): TGTGCCAGCAGTTACATTCCATTCGCACCCAAATTGGGGTCCTACGAGCAGTACTTC.